The 19 T cell receptor beta chains reported below all come from one sample, sequenced in a study of cytomegalovirus exposure and HLA in healthy donors (dated by TCRdb to the late 2010s). Libraries were constructed by the immunoSEQ multiplex PCR assay. For the multiplex PCR, a mixture combining 60 forward primers for TCR Vbeta segments and 13 reverse primers for TCR Jbeta segments was used. Imported from immuneACCESS, the table was reduced by TCRdb to in-frame sequences with V and J called. These copies leave out some clones; in studies compared against another copy, an unresolved V gene accounts for under half, and the cause of the remainder is not known. In this sample the table shows about 230,000 clones, approximately 78% of which occur a single time. The ten largest clones represent roughly 0.45% of the sample. Sequences were obtained from PBMCs. All receptors derive from a boy under 18 in good health and CMV-seronegative.

This clone was detected ten times or more. The gene calls are TRBV9 and TRBJ2-7; maybe TRBD2 (6 bases). The germline V gene encodes CDR1 SGDLS and CDR2 YYNGEE. The CDR3 has 14 residues. V was trimmed by 0 bases and J by 0 bases, leaving 7 bases between them. This CDR3 reads CASSVDGSSYEQYF. DNA of the CDR3: TGTGCCAGCAGCGTAGACGGGAGCTCCTACGAGCAGTACTTC.

V is TRBV19 and J is TRBJ1-4; TRBD1 might be the D (6 bases). V shed 3 bases and J shed 0 bases, with 20 bases lying between them. CDR1 and CDR2 (germline): LNHDA, SQIVND (reference sequence). The CDR3 loop spans 19 amino acids. The CDR3 protein is CASSIPRGAAAATNEKLFF. Written as DNA, the CDR3 is TGTGCCAGTAGTATTCCCCGGGGGGCTGCGGCGGCAACTAATGAAAAACTGTTTTTT.

This chain uses TRBV7-2 with TRBJ2-2, with 9 bases identical to TRBD2. CDR1 is SGHTA and CDR2 is FQGNSA in the germline V gene. The J segment lost 4 bases and the V segment lost 1 base, leaving 4 bases of the junction unmatched. The CDR3 runs 16 residues. CDR3 bases: TGTGCCAGCAGCTTAGTCGCGGGGGGGCCCACCGGGGAGCTGTTTTTT. Translating it yields CASSLVAGGPTGELFF. Full variable domain (rest looked up from reference TRBV7-2 and TRBJ2-2): GAGVSQSPSNKVTEKGKDVELRCDPISGHTALYWYRQSLGQGLEFLIYFQGNSAPDKSGLPSDRFSAERTGGSVSTLTIQRTQQEDSAVYLCASSLVAGGPTGELFFGEGSRLTVL.

The chain combines TRBV9 with TRBJ1-6; TRBD1 is a possible D gene (5 bases). With 0 bases removed from V and 7 bases from J, the gap between germline ends came to 5 bases. The CDR3 is 13 residues long. CDR1 is SGDLS and CDR2 is YYNGEE in the germline V gene. DNA of the CDR3: TGTGCCAGCAGCGTAGAGGGGAATTCACCCCTCCACTTT. It is translated as CASSVEGNSPLHF.

This chain links TRBV19 with TRBJ2-7; a weak D match, TRBD1 (6 bases). Trimming left V 6 bases short and J 5 bases short, with 14 bases between. The CDR3 is made up of 13 amino acids. Germline V gene sequence: CDR1 LNHDA, CDR2 SQIVND (reference sequence). The CDR3 here is CASSTLTGNEQYF. DNA for the CDR3: TGTGCCAGTAGCACACTAACAGGGAACGAGCAGTACTTC.

The rearrangement joins TRBV19 to TRBJ1-1; D remains unclear. The CDR3 covers 15 residues. Between the trimmed V and J ends, which lost 7 bases and 1 base, there was a span of 16 bases. Looked up from germline, CDR1 is LNHDA and CDR2 is SQIVND (reference sequence). The CDR3 loop reads CASKNSGRQNTEAFF. The CDR3 DNA is TGTGCCAGTAAGAACAGTGGAAGACAGAACACTGAAGCTTTCTTT.

This chain uses TRBV5-1 with TRBJ2-2; 7 bases line up with TRBD2. The germline V gene encodes CDR1 SGHRS and CDR2 YFSETQ. The CDR3 loop spans 19 amino acids. V gave up 0 bases and J gave up 0 bases; unmatched junction bases: 11. CDR3 DNA sequence: TGCGCCAGCAGCTTGGGGGCTAGCGGACTCTTCGCGAACACCGGGGAGCTGTTTTTT. Translation gives CASSLGASGLFANTGELFF.

DNA of the CDR3: TGTGCCAGCAGCTCGACTACCGGGACAGTTCTTAGCAATCAGCCCCAGCATTTT. Translation: CASSSTTGTVLSNQPQHF. This sequence joins TRBV5-6 and TRBJ1-5; 7 nucleotides line up with TRBD1. J lost 0 bases, V lost 3 bases, and 12 bases had no gene match. There are 18 residues in the CDR3. Germline values: CDR1 SGHDT, CDR2 YYEEEE.

Only one count was recorded for this clone. CDR3 protein: CASSANRGGNTEAFF. In DNA, the CDR3 is TGTGCCAGCAGCGCGAACAGGGGAGGGAACACTGAAGCTTTCTTT. This chain connects TRBV9 to TRBJ1-1; 7 positions agree with TRBD1. The V and J ends lost 3 bases and 1 base, in that order; junction bases with no gene match: 6. The length of the CDR3 is 15 residues. The germline CDR1 and CDR2 sequences are SGDLS and YYNGEE.

The CDR3 DNA is TGTGCCAGCAGCCGACCACACAGGGGAGAGGGCTACACCTTC. Encoded protein: CASSRPHRGEGYTF. The chain employs TRBV7-9 and TRBJ1-2; 7 nucleotides agree with TRBD1. Germline CDR1 reads SEHNR; CDR2 reads FQNEAQ (reference sequence). Unmatched junction bases numbered 11, after V lost 5 bases and J lost 8 bases. The CDR3 loop spans 14 amino acids.

This sequence joins TRBV7-2 and TRBJ2-3; 8 nucleotides align to TRBD2. This CDR3 region has 18 residues. V shed 4 bases, J shed 2 bases, and the junction held 14 bases outside the gene matches. The V gene's germline CDR1 is SGHTA and CDR2 FQGNSA. The CDR3 coding sequence is TGTGCCAGCAGCTCAGAGGGCGGGGCGGGAGGTGACACAGATACGCAGTATTTT. This translates into CASSSEGGAGGDTDTQYF.

This chain connects TRBV2 to TRBJ2-7; 10 bases map to TRBD1. CDR3 size: 15 residues. V trimming: 6 bases; J trimming: 7 bases; junction bases outside the gene matches: 12. Germline values: CDR1 SNHLY, CDR2 FYNNEI. The CDR3 DNA reads as TGTGCCAGCAGGGCGACGACAGGGGGCCGTGGAGAGCAGTACTTC. Protein: CASRATTGGRGEQYF. Full variable domain (remainder filled in from reference TRBV2 and TRBJ2-7): EPEVTQTPSHQVTQMGQEVILRCVPISNHLYFYWYRQILGQKVEFLVSFYNNEISEKSEIFDDQFSVERPDGSNFTLKIRSTKLEDSAMYFCASRATTGGRGEQYFGPGTRLTVT.

This clone was seen just once. The chain employs TRBV29-1 and TRBJ1-2; D not resolved. CDR3 length: 13 residues. V dropped 5 bases and J dropped 0 bases, with 10 bases sitting between them. CDR1 SQVTM and CDR2 ANQGSEA come from the germline V gene. Written as DNA, the CDR3 is TGCAGCGTTACACCTTCAGCTAACTATGGCTACACCTTC. Protein: CSVTPSANYGYTF.

The V gene is TRBV5-1, the J gene TRBJ1-4, with 9 bases fitting TRBD1. V was clipped by 3 bases and J by 5 bases; unmatched bases: 5. Germline CDR1 reads SGHRS; CDR2 reads YFSETQ. The CDR3 is 15 amino acids. The CDR3 sequence is CASSYDRGSNEKLFF. As DNA, the CDR3 is TGCGCCAGCAGCTATGACAGGGGGAGCAATGAAAAACTGTTTTTT.

This chain connects TRBV27 to TRBJ2-5; a weak D match, TRBD2 (5 bases). Trimming removed 6 bases from V and 7 bases from J, with 15 bases in between. Germline CDR1 is MNHEY and CDR2 is SMNVEV (reference sequence). The CDR3 is 13 residues long. The CDR3 DNA is TGTGCCAGCAGGTCCTCCCAAGGGAGGACCCAGTACTTC. Translating it yields CASRSSQGRTQYF.

V gene TRBV5-1 combines with J gene TRBJ1-1; D perhaps matches TRBD1 (6 bases). Trimming removed 4 bases from V and 0 bases from J, with 19 bases in between. CDR1 and CDR2 from the germline V gene are SGHRS and YFSETQ. This CDR3 is 17 amino acids long. As DNA, the CDR3 is TGCGCCAGCAGCCATCATTCCAGGGGCGCCATGAACACTGAAGCTTTCTTT. Translated: CASSHHSRGAMNTEAFF.

This chain connects TRBV5-1 to TRBJ1-4; TRBD1 matches at 9 bases. V shed 4 bases, J shed 4 bases, and the junction held 8 bases outside the gene matches. The germline gives CDR1 SGHRS, CDR2 YFSETQ. The CDR3 sequence is 16 residues long. The CDR3 nucleotides are TGCGCCAGCAGCACACCCCGGACAGGGGTTAATGAAAAACTGTTTTTT. Its protein is CASSTPRTGVNEKLFF.

The chain carries TRBV19 and TRBJ1-1; 7 bases line up with TRBD1. CDR1 is LNHDA, CDR2 SQIVND, per germline (reference sequence). This CDR3 is built from 15 residues. The junction had 12 bases not matched to a gene; V was cut back by 6 bases and J by 5 bases. CDR3 region: CASSAIIQGITEAFF. The CDR3, as DNA: TGTGCCAGTAGCGCTATCATACAGGGGATAACTGAAGCTTTCTTT.

A single count supports this clone. V gene TRBV6-5 combines with J gene TRBJ1-1, with 8 bases fitting TRBD1. Germline CDR1 and CDR2: MNHEY and SVGAGI. The CDR3 runs 13 residues. V was clipped by 8 bases and J by 4 bases; unmatched bases: 6. As DNA, the CDR3 is TGTGCCAGCCGGAACAGGGGGACCACTGAAGCTTTCTTT. Translation: CASRNRGTTEAFF.